This TCR beta chain emerged from a study of blood T cell repertoires in COVID-19. The CDR3 loop spans 15 amino acids. V was pared by 0 bases and J by 4 bases, with 10 bases between. Germline-derived CDR1 and CDR2 are KGHSH and LQKENI. Generated by immunoSEQ multiplex PCR, the TCRdb table keeps only in-frame clones and is missing some. The sample carries roughly 160,000 clones, over 80% recorded once. This clonotype was sampled from a woman in her fifties or sixties with acute or convalescent COVID-19. V and J are TRBV18 and TRBJ1-3; D ambiguous. Sequenced sample: peripheral blood. The CDR3 DNA follows: TGTGCCAGCTCACCACCGGGCAGGATAGGAAACACCATATATTTT. Translating it yields CASSPPGRIGNTIYF.